Listed below are T cell receptor beta chains from one sample, sequenced in a study of shared clonotypes between healthy human individuals. The protocol was immunoSEQ multiplex PCR, while the TCRdb copy is restricted to in-frame clones and leaves out a portion. The table lists about 2.2 million clones, around 95% of them singletons. The specimen was naive CD8+ T cells from PBMCs. The receptors were gathered from a man aged 18-30 years in good health. Some clones in this sample may be carry-over from other donors' samples. Both conserved end residues are trimmed from each CDR3. D genes are given only for firm matches. Rows may omit the clone size; those that give it use once, few, many or a size class.

d_call clone_size v_call cdr3_aa
. . TRBV19 ASSKPLTVGTEAF
. . TRBV15 ATYEGKGDQPQH
. . TRBV19 ASRTGTSSYEQY
TRBD1 . TRBV29-1 SVRTGSTEAF
. . TRBV18 ASSPELQLYEQY
TRBD1 . TRBV13 ASLGQGTSGNTIY
. . TRBV27 ASSSSSGDGGLNEQF
TRBD1 . TRBV2 ATNDRGQGQPQH
. . TRBV6-1 ASRWSRGNTGELF
TRBD1 . TRBV6-6 ASRFQGGLEWTEAF
TRBD2 . TRBV4-2 ASSQVGGEAYEQY
. . TRBV4-2 ASSQGPQVSGANVLT
. . TRBV7-9 ASSLDPSFYYEQY
TRBD1 few TRBV27 ASSLRDSRQPQH
TRBD1 once TRBV7-9 ASSLSGTGNTGELF
. . TRBV9 ASSVVGGPGGETQY
TRBD2 . TRBV4-2 ASSQDTDRLAGGYEQY
. . TRBV7-9 ASSLPGESQPQH
. . TRBV11-2 ASSSLILTGMNTEAF
TRBD2 . TRBV9 ASSVGGTSGETQY
. . TRBV11-2 ASSSRSSRSYNEQF
. . TRBV27 ASSFLKRYSYEQY
. . TRBV28 ASSLSAGSHEQY
TRBD2 . TRBV29-1 SVELWEREANEQF
. . TRBV9 ASSDRDSYEQY
TRBD1 once TRBV7-9 ASSLVTGGSGANVLT
. . TRBV6-1 ASSERLSSNEQY
TRBD1 . TRBV15 ATSRVGQEDYEQY
. once TRBV27 ASSLIGVFAHEQY
TRBD1 . TRBV7-6 ASSLLSFIRIGQGDTGELF
TRBD2 . TRBV2 ASSEGPSGTGELF
TRBD2 . TRBV9 ASSASSGSFSEQY
. . TRBV7-9 ASSSPSARYEQY
. once TRBV28 ASSFKVGHPAYEQY
. . TRBV25-1 ASSERGSYEQY
. . TRBV5-1 AIKRGTYGYT
. . TRBV5-4 ASSLVPGTQPQH
. . TRBV28 ASSLPDNYGYT
TRBD2 . TRBV25-1 ASNSGLGSGGELF
. once TRBV27 ASSSTRSERNYGYT
. . TRBV27 ASSPSPDSYNEQF
TRBD2 . TRBV4-1 ASSQESSGWTYEQY
TRBD2 . TRBV6-5 ASSYSASGVTGELF
TRBD2 . TRBV6-6 ASSYSGGEYEQY
. . TRBV9 ASSGRVPYQETQY
. . TRBV29-1 SVRRARSRQETQY
TRBD1 . TRBV7-8 ASSSSGGNTEAF
. . TRBV29-1 SVTQDEQY
TRBD2 once TRBV7-3 ASSQTGTSGSPGQF
. . TRBV6-5 ASSYSVDSGEQY
. . TRBV6-5 ASSYSPGFGNEQF
. . TRBV29-1 SVDGQGNTEAF
TRBD1 . TRBV25-1 ASSHEGAAGELF
TRBD2 . TRBV29-1 SVEEGTSGTRTDTQY
. . TRBV2 ASRHRTPINEKLF
. . TRBV7-9 ASSITGPPGELF
. . TRBV7-6 ASSLSRARSLYNEQF
. . TRBV30 AWSVGSSSGEQY
TRBD1 . TRBV27 ASSVRQGWTEAF